This T cell receptor beta chain is drawn from a study of shared clonotypes between healthy human individuals (dated by TCRdb to between 2020 and 2021). Study-wide context: The cohort included a few men and a couple of women between 18 and 49 years of age. For each donor, three plates each were used for CD4 naive and CD4 memory, two plates were used for CD8 naive, and one plate was used for CD8 memory. To estimate repertoire size and how much clonotype sharing occurs between individuals, the study deeply sequenced the blood TCR repertoires of several healthy adults. Different laboratories and diverse techniques were used to prepare libraries and sequence TCR repertoires, to increase sequencing depth and limit assay-specific biases. Leukapheresis yielded between about 0.8 and 8.9 billion PBMCs per donor. What the work shows at the level of the full study, not this receptor alone: Rarefaction of sorted-subset datasets indicated incomplete sequencing despite the large sequencing depth. Larger estimated clonotype richness was generally found for naive subsets than for memory subsets. Pairwise subsampling indicated that sequencing depth was expected to affect the degree of clonotype sharing among donors. The genetic and exposure-history diversity represented was limited by the small number of donors. About 5% of naive CD4, 3.5% of naive CD8, approximately 2% of memory CD4, and roughly 0.4% of memory CD8 clonotypes were shared across a few donors. Clonotypes shared by all four sorted-subset donors showed higher generation probabilities than non-shared clonotypes. Only blood was sampled, and tissue TCR repertoires likely differ from those in blood.

Using the deep immunoSEQ assay, multiplex PCR amplified TCR CDR3 regions from genomic DNA. Extracted genomic DNA from each cell subset was spread evenly across all wells of several immunoSEQ 96-well plates, with each plate serving as a replicate. Each replicate PCR for sorted subsets received about 220 ng genomic DNA, equal to some 32,000 T cell genomes. Purified libraries were quantified with a Qubit 3.0 fluorometer, sized on a Bioanalyzer 2100, and re-quantified with the KAPA Library Quantification kit. A separate single-read 150-cycle Illumina NextSeq 550 flow cell was used to sequence each immunoSEQ 96-well plate. The authors' analysis ran thus. The immunoSEQ output contained only junctional sequences without quality scores, so filtering could not match that applied to full-length reads. Sequences were annotated with PyIR, a Python wrapper for IgBLAST v1.9, and V/J genes and CDR3 were assigned using IMGT germline references. Reads were removed for weak V/J assignments (E-value above 1e-6), missing CDR3, stop codons, out-of-frame junctions, or ambiguous translated residues. V3J clonotypes were defined as sequences sharing the same inferred V gene, J gene, and CDR3 amino acid sequence. Percentage overlap between repertoires was computed as shared unique clonotypes divided by the size of the smaller repertoire. RTK rarefaction, the Chao1 estimator, and Recon v2.1 estimates of unobserved clonotypes were used to assess repertoire richness. For all TCRbeta clonotypes obtained by the gDNA method from a few donors, generation probabilities were computed with OLGA. TCRdb took this table from immuneACCESS and kept in-frame rearrangements with V and J called. Such tables lack part of the clones; where checked against another copy, unresolved V genes explain under half of the gap, and the rest is unexplained. The V and J calls and clone size were taken over from that table, and D and trimming were inferred from the DNA. This sample holds 780,000 or so clones; 72% were observed only once. About 1.8% of the sample is taken by the ten largest.

From cysteine to phenylalanine, the CDR3 is 11 amino acids long. The retained sequence is limited to the CDR3, 33 bases, with the frame set at the first base. V is reduced by 6 bases and J by 8 bases, leaving a spacing of 10 bases between them. The germline V gene supplies CDR1 SGHTA and CDR2 FQGNSA. As for this clone: The antigen it binds to is not known. Per-base qualities were not stored, and no clone one base away is much larger.

The donors were healthy, HIV-negative adults who had no recently reported acute infections or vaccinations. Only Caucasian adults living in Nashville, Tennessee, USA were represented among the donors. CD4+ T cells were enriched by magnetic negative selection; naive cells were then positively selected on CD45RA, and the negative fraction formed the memory subset. After blood collection by leukapheresis, PBMCs were isolated using Ficoll-Histopaque density gradient centrifugation and then cryopreserved in the vapor phase of liquid nitrogen. Analytical flow cytometry was used to check the purity and quantity of every magnetically sorted T cell population. Each sorted fraction had its genomic DNA isolated and then quantified by UV absorbance on a Nanodrop 2000c.

The rearranged segments are TRBV7-2 and TRBJ1-2; the D segment cannot be called with confidence. Sequencing was performed on memory CD4+ T cells sorted from blood. The intended sense of this specimen's cell subset or site label: CD45RA-negative fraction. The TCR comes from a woman aged 25 to 39 in good health. The CDR3 protein: CASREGNGYTF. The sequenced DNA: TGTGCCAGCAGGGAAGGAAACGGCTACACCTTC.